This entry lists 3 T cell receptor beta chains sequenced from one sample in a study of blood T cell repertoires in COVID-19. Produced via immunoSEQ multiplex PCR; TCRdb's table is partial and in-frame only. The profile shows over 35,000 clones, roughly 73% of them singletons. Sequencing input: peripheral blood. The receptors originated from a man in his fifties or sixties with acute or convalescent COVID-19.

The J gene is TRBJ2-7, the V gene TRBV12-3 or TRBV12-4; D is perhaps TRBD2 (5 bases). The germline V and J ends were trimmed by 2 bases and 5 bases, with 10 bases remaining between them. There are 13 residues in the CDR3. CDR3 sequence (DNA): TGTGCCAGCAGTTTATTCCTAGCCCACGAGCAGTACTTC. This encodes CASSLFLAHEQYF.

CDR3 DNA: TGTGCCAGCAGTTACTCCTATGAAAAACTGTTTTTT. This codes for CASSYSYEKLFF. This sequence joins TRBV6-6 and TRBJ1-4; D is uncertain. V lost 0 bases and J lost 6, with 2 bases in between. CDR1 MNHNY and CDR2 SVGAGI come from the germline V gene (reference sequence). The CDR3 extends over 12 amino acids.

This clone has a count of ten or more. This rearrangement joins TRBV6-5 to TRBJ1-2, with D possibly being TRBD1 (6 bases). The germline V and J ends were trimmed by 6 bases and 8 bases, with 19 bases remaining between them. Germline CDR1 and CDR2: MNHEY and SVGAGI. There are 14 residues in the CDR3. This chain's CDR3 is CASSPAVGAWGYTF. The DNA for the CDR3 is TGTGCCAGCAGCCCCGCCGTGGGGGCTTGGGGCTACACCTTC.